The 18 T cell receptor beta chains presented below share a single source sample, sequenced in a study of OX40 agonist ivuxolimab in advanced cancers. The assay was immunoSEQ multiplex PCR, and TCRdb's table has in-frame clones only and misses some. The sample gives about 36,000 clones, 70% to 80% of which show up once; around a sixth is in the top ten. Sequenced material: CD4+ or CD8+ T cells sorted from blood, taken in a trial of the OX40 agonist ivuxolimab. These receptor sequences come from an adult with an advanced solid tumor such as melanoma, head and neck, liver or kidney cancer.

This chain links TRBV30 with TRBJ2-5; tentative D call: TRBD1 (7 bases). The end of the DNA fits TRBJ2-7 better, so the J call may be wrong. This CDR3 has 14 amino acids. CDR1 GTSNPN and CDR2 SVGIG come from the germline V gene (reference sequence). The CDR3 DNA reads as TGTGCCTGTTTTGGGGCGGGACAGTTCTACGAGCAGTACTTC. Its protein product is CACFGAGQFYEQYF.

This clone was found a few times. DNA of the CDR3: TGTGCCAGCAGCTTGGAGCAGCGAAACACCATATATTTT. It codes for CASSLEQRNTIYF. The gene calls are TRBV5-6 and TRBJ1-3; D is undetermined. CDR1 SGHDT and CDR2 YYEEEE come from the germline V gene. The ends were cut back, 0 bases at V and 5 bases at J, with 6 bases in the middle. This CDR3 comprises 13 residues.

This chain links TRBV19 with TRBJ1-1; D remains unclear. The CDR3 is 13 residues long. Germline lookup yields CDR1 LNHDA and CDR2 SQIVND (reference sequence). Trimming shortened V by 2 bases and J by 3 bases, and 7 bases separated the two germline ends. CDR3 DNA sequence: TGTGCCAGTAGTATAAAAGGGTACACTGAAGCTTTCTTT. It translates to CASSIKGYTEAFF.

There are a few counts of this clone. V gene TRBV6-5 combines with J gene TRBJ1-1, with D perhaps TRBD1 (5 bases). This CDR3 comprises 15 residues. From germline, CDR1 is MNHEY and CDR2 SVGAGI. Trimming took 6 bases from V and 4 from J, leaving 18 bases between them. CDR3 sequence (DNA): TGTGCCAGCAGATTCAGGGAATATGGGACCACTGAAGCTTTCTTT. This encodes CASRFREYGTTEAFF.

The V gene is TRBV6-6, the J gene TRBJ1-2, with D unresolved. In germline, CDR1 is MNHNY, CDR2 SVGAGI (reference sequence). V lost 7 bases to trimming and J lost 5 bases, with 14 bases between them. CDR3 length: 13 residues. CDR3 coding DNA: TGTGCCAGCACCGAAGGACGGATATATGGCTACACCTTC. This encodes CASTEGRIYGYTF.

V gene TRBV21-1 combines with J gene TRBJ2-7; the table's D call, TRBD1, was not checked against the DNA. TRBV21-1 counts as a pseudogene. The CDR3 runs 16 residues. The CDR3 sequence is CASSKVVRPDTYEQYV. CDR3 sequence (DNA): TGTGCCAGCAGCAAAGTGGTTAGGCCGGACACATACGAGCAGTACGTC.

The chain combines TRBV27 with TRBJ1-5; 8 positions agree with TRBD1. This CDR3 is 14 amino acids long. Per germline, CDR1 MNHEY and CDR2 SMNVEV (reference sequence). With V trimmed by 6 bases and J by 6 bases, 7 bases remained unmatched. CDR3 DNA: TGTGCCAGCAGACACAGGGGGTCGGGTCAGCCCCAGCATTTT. Its translation: CASRHRGSGQPQHF.

The chain has TRBV5-6 and TRBJ2-2, with a tentative D call TRBD2 (6 bases). Trimming left V 2 bases short and J 4 bases short, with 9 bases between. This CDR3 contains 14 residues. Germline loops: CDR1 SGHDT, CDR2 YYEEEE. The CDR3: CASSFGGVTGELFF. CDR3 DNA sequence: TGTGCCAGCAGCTTCGGGGGTGTCACCGGGGAGCTGTTTTTT. The entire variable domain, with the rest obtained from reference TRBV5-6 and TRBJ2-2, is as follows: DAGVTQSPTHLIKTRGQQVTLRCSPKSGHDTVSWYQQALGQGPQFIFQYYEEEERQRGNFPDRFSGHQFPNYSSELNVNALLLGDSALYLCASSFGGVTGELFFGEGSRLTVL.

This clone is judged medium-sized. The chain combines TRBV10-2 with TRBJ1-6; the D gene is possibly TRBD1 (5 bases). Germline CDR1 and CDR2: WSHSY and SAAADI. V was trimmed by 4 bases and J by 6 bases, leaving 10 bases between them. This CDR3 is 14 amino acids long. The CDR3 spells CASSVGGLNSPLHF. As DNA, the CDR3 is TGCGCCAGCAGTGTGGGGGGTCTTAATTCACCCCTCCACTTT.

The sample holds one count of this clone. The chain uses TRBV7-6 and TRBJ2-1; 9 bases match TRBD1. The CDR3 consists of 17 residues. CDR1 and CDR2 (germline): SGHVS, FNYEAQ. The ends lost 5 bases at V and 1 base at J; junction bases unmatched: 9. This chain's CDR3 is CASSPWGQGSSYNEQFF. DNA for the CDR3: TGTGCCAGCAGCCCCTGGGGACAGGGCTCTTCCTACAATGAGCAGTTCTTC. Full variable domain (remainder filled in from reference TRBV7-6 and TRBJ2-1): GAGVSQSPRYKVTKRGQDVALRCDPISGHVSLYWYRQALGQGPEFLTYFNYEAQQDKSGLPNDRFSAERPEGSISTLTIQRTEQRDSAMYRCASSPWGQGSSYNEQFFGPGTRLTVL.

Only a few counts were recorded for this clone. The chain carries TRBV9 and TRBJ1-1, with 11 positions matching TRBD1. V shed 4 bases, J shed 5 bases, and the junction held 4 bases outside the gene matches. This CDR3 spans 14 amino acids. Germline V gene sequence: CDR1 SGDLS, CDR2 YYNGEE. The CDR3 sequence: CASSLDRGQTEAFF. The CDR3 DNA reads TGTGCCAGCAGCTTGGACAGGGGGCAGACTGAAGCTTTCTTT.

This clone was recorded a few times. The rearrangement uses TRBV6-6 and TRBJ1-6; D uncertain. This CDR3 comprises 13 residues. Looked up from germline, CDR1 is MNHNY and CDR2 is SVGAGI (reference sequence). V was cut by 7 bases and J by 10 bases, with 14 bases left in between. CDR3 sequence (DNA): TGTGCCAGCAAGACGACGGGGTACTCACCCCTCCACTTT. Amino acids: CASKTTGYSPLHF.

The chain links TRBV28 to TRBJ1-1, with 7 positions matching TRBD1. Germline CDR1 reads MDHEN; CDR2 reads SYDVKM. Germline trimming cut 7 bases from V and 5 bases from J; bases unmatched to any gene: 10. The CDR3 sequence is 14 residues long. The chain's CDR3 is CASTGLHRGTEAFF. The CDR3 DNA sequence: TGTGCCAGCACCGGACTCCACAGGGGAACTGAAGCTTTCTTT. The variable domain in full, completed from reference TRBV28 and TRBJ1-1, reads DVKVTQSSRYLVKRTGEKVFLECVQDMDHENMFWYRQDPGLGLRLIYFSYDVKMKEKGDIPEGYSVSREKKERFSLILESASTNQTSMYLCASTGLHRGTEAFFGQGTRLTVV.

The chain joins TRBV10-3 to TRBJ2-2; D may match TRBD1 or TRBD2 (5 bases each). This CDR3 has 14 amino acids. V lost 6 bases, J lost 6 bases, and 14 bases lay in between. In germline, CDR1 is ENHRY, CDR2 SYGVKD. CDR3 region: CAISSGATSGELFF. For the CDR3, the DNA is TGTGCCATCAGCTCCGGGGCCACCTCCGGGGAGCTGTTTTTT.

The chain couples TRBV2 to TRBJ1-6; D is unclear. The CDR3 runs 13 residues. V was cut by 6 bases and J by 7 bases, with 10 bases left in between. The germline gives CDR1 SNHLY, CDR2 FYNNEI. In DNA form, the CDR3 reads TGTGCCAGCAGGGCACAAGTAAATTCACCCCTCCACTTT. This translates into CASRAQVNSPLHF.

The chain couples TRBV4-1 to TRBJ2-2, with D perhaps matching TRBD1 (6 bases). Germline CDR1 and CDR2: MGHRA and YSYEKL. The CDR3 consists of 16 residues. Trimming took 3 bases from V and 4 from J, leaving 15 bases between them. This CDR3 reads CASSQMTGWGTGELFF. The CDR3 region has the DNA TGCGCCAGCAGCCAGATGACAGGATGGGGCACCGGGGAGCTGTTTTTT.

CDR3 loop: CASKGMDSRQETQYF. CDR3 DNA: TGTGCCAGCAAAGGGATGGACAGCCGCCAAGAGACCCAGTACTTC. This chain connects TRBV6-1 to TRBJ2-5, with D perhaps matching TRBD1 (6 bases). Trimming pared 7 bases from V and 1 base from J, leaving 16 bases between. This CDR3 spans 15 amino acids. Germline V gene data show CDR1 as MNHNS and CDR2 as SASEGT.

This clone was counted a few times. Here the CDR3 reads CASSASRTGDYSGNTIYF. The CDR3 nucleotides read TGTGCCAGCAGCGCCTCTAGGACAGGGGATTATTCTGGAAACACCATATATTTT. The chain has TRBV21-1 and TRBJ1-3; the table names TRBD1, a call not compared with the DNA. TRBV21-1 is shown as a pseudogene. There are 18 residues in the CDR3.